This entry lists 20 T cell receptor beta chains sequenced from one sample in a study of neurological immune-mediated disorders. TCRdb re-derived calls from the 5' RACE reads in MiXCR, one entry per CDR3 protein. Among about 52,000 distinct CDR3 sequences listed, more than 3.5% were seen once. The sample consisted of PBMCs. These receptors were obtained from a man aged 55 to 70 with multiple sclerosis.

The table lists this clonotype with a few counts. The genes are TRBV7-9 and TRBJ1-1; TRBD1 aligns across 7 bases. V lost 4 bases and J lost 4; bases outside the gene matches: 6. Germline values: CDR1 SEHNR, CDR2 FQNEAQ (reference sequence). The CDR3 extends over 14 amino acids. CDR3 nucleotides: TGTGCCAGCAGCTCATGGACAGGAAGCACTGAAGCTTTCTTT. This sequence encodes CASSSWTGSTEAFF. Combining the CDR3 with reference TRBV7-9 and TRBJ1-1 gives the whole variable domain DTGVSQNPRHKITKRGQNVTFRCDPISEHNRLYWYRQTLGQGPEFLTYFQNEAQLEKSRLLSDRFSAERPKGSFSTLEIQRTEQGDSAMYLCASSSWTGSTEAFFGQGTRLTVV.

There are many counts of this clonotype. The chain is built from TRBV3-1 and TRBJ1-1, with 10 bases identical to TRBD1. The germline CDR1 and CDR2 sequences are LGHDT and YNNKEL (reference sequence). V lost 4 bases to trimming and J lost 1 base; unmatched junction nucleotides: 9. This CDR3 region has 17 residues. The CDR3 is CASSPGQGGFRNTEAFF. CDR3 coding DNA: TGTGCCAGCAGCCCCGGACAGGGGGGCTTTCGGAACACTGAAGCTTTCTTT.

This clonotype was recorded at least ten times. J is TRBJ2-3 and V is TRBV10-1; D possibly uses TRBD1 or TRBD2 (5 bases each). Germline V gene sequence: CDR1 WNHNN, CDR2 SYGVQD (reference sequence). This CDR3 contains 15 residues. Trimming cost V 0 bases and J 4 bases, with 11 bases left between them. CDR3 protein: CASSESSVGPDTQYF. The CDR3 coding sequence is TGCGCCAGCAGTGAGTCGTCCGTGGGACCAGATACGCAGTATTTT.

The chain joins TRBV24-1 to TRBJ2-7; D is perhaps TRBD1 or TRBD2 (6 bases each). The CDR3 is 13 residues long. V lost 11 bases to trimming and J lost 2 bases, with 15 bases between them. CDR1 and CDR2 from the germline V gene are KGHDR and SFDVKD. The CDR3 sequence: CANEGGGAYEQYF. CDR3 sequence (DNA): TGTGCCAACGAGGGGGGCGGGGCCTACGAGCAGTACTTC.

This clonotype has at least ten counts. The chain combines TRBV20-1 with TRBJ2-3, with D perhaps given as TRBD1 or TRBD2 (7 bases each). V lost 0 bases to trimming and J lost 4 bases, with 11 bases between them. The CDR3 spans 14 residues. Germline lookup yields CDR1 DFQATT and CDR2 SNEGSKA (reference sequence). The CDR3 is CSARDSGTADTQYF. In DNA, the CDR3 is TGCAGTGCTAGAGACAGCGGGACAGCAGATACGCAGTATTTT.

There are many counts of this clonotype. This chain links TRBV6-5 with TRBJ2-3; TRBD1 matches at 7 bases. Germline trimming cut 6 bases from V and 4 bases from J; bases unmatched to any gene: 4. This CDR3 has 13 residues. CDR1 and CDR2 from the germline V gene are MNHEY and SVGAGI. Written as DNA, the CDR3 is TGTGCCAGCAGGACAGGGTGGGCAGATACGCAGTATTTT. This translates into CASRTGWADTQYF.

This clonotype has at least ten counts. The genes are TRBV20-1 and TRBJ2-1; D is unresolved. The CDR3 extends over 14 amino acids. The germline gives CDR1 DFQATT, CDR2 SNEGSKA (reference sequence). V lost 1 base and J 8 bases, leaving 15 bases between the germline ends. The CDR3 bases are TGCAGTGCTAGAGCGGCCTGGAGTGAACATGAGCAGTTCTTC. Translation: CSARAAWSEHEQFF.

This clonotype was found many times. The genes are TRBV20-1 and TRBJ2-1, with a tentative D call TRBD1 (6 bases). CDR1 is DFQATT, CDR2 SNEGSKA, per germline (reference sequence). CDR3 size: 11 residues. CDR3 protein: CRALQGNEQFF. CDR3 in DNA: TGCAGAGCCTTACAGGGCAATGAGCAGTTCTTC.

The V gene is TRBV20-1, the J gene TRBJ1-6; 10 bases align to TRBD1. CDR1 is DFQATT and CDR2 is SNEGSKA in the germline V gene (reference sequence). V lost 4 bases, J lost 7 bases, and 4 bases stayed unmatched. The CDR3 is 14 residues long. CDR3 loop: CSANRDRGNSPLHF. CDR3 nucleotide sequence: TGCAGTGCTAATCGGGACAGGGGAAATTCACCCCTCCACTTT.

In its sample, this clonotype was seen many times. The J gene is TRBJ1-4, the V gene TRBV4-1; 8 bases agree with TRBD1. V lost 6 bases, J lost 8 bases, and 8 bases stayed unmatched. From germline, CDR1 is MGHRA and CDR2 YSYEKL. This CDR3 has 14 residues. The DNA for the CDR3 is TGCGCCAGCAGGTCCCGGGACAGGAGGGAAAAACTGTTTTTT. It translates to CASRSRDRREKLFF.

This clonotype came up once. As DNA, the CDR3 is TGTGCCAGCAGCTTTACAGGCGGTCGGGTGGGTGGCTACACCTTC. This translates into CASSFTGGRVGGYTF. The chain employs TRBV6-6 and TRBJ1-2, with D perhaps matching TRBD1 (5 bases). There are 15 residues in the CDR3. CDR1 and CDR2 (germline): MNHNY, SVGAGI (reference sequence). Trimming removed 6 bases at V and 7 bases at J, with 21 bases between.

This clonotype occurred many times. The chain combines TRBV3-1 with TRBJ2-7; a weak D match, TRBD1 (6 bases). The V end was cut by 3 bases, the J end by 2 bases, with 8 bases between. This CDR3 is built from 13 residues. The germline V gene has CDR1 LGHDT and CDR2 YNNKEL (reference sequence). CDR3 residues: CASSQTGAYEQYF. CDR3 sequence (DNA): TGTGCCAGCAGCCAGACAGGAGCCTACGAGCAGTACTTC.

Ten or more counts support this clonotype. The rearrangement uses TRBV12-3 or TRBV12-4 and TRBJ1-3; D remains unclear. Deletions cut 2 bases from V and 3 bases from J, with 2 bases between. There are 12 residues in the CDR3. This CDR3 is CASSLNGNTIYF. Written as DNA, the CDR3 is TGTGCCAGCAGTTTAAATGGAAACACCATATATTTT.

This clonotype was found many times. This chain joins TRBV20-1 and TRBJ2-7; 9 positions match TRBD1. After removal of 0 bases from V and 2 bases from J, the junction contained 17 bases not matched to a gene. Germline CDR1 reads DFQATT; CDR2 reads SNEGSKA (reference sequence). This CDR3 has 19 amino acids. DNA of the CDR3: TGCAGTGCTAGAGATTTATTACCAGCCCGGGACAGGGAGACCTACGAGCAGTACTTC. It yields the protein CSARDLLPARDRETYEQYF.

This clonotype came up many times. The chain links TRBV12-3 or TRBV12-4 to TRBJ2-7; no reliable D call. V gave up 8 bases and J gave up 11 bases, with 22 bases separating them. The CDR3 is 13 residues long. CDR3 loop: CASSRVPTWFKYF. The CDR3 bases are TGTGCCAGCTCCCGTGTCCCAACATGGTTTAAGTACTTC.

In this sample, this clonotype turned up many times. The V gene is TRBV20-1, the J gene TRBJ2-7; no clear D gene. V lost 1 base and J lost 2, with 15 bases in between. CDR1 and CDR2 (germline): DFQATT, SNEGSKA (reference sequence). There are 15 residues in the CDR3. The CDR3 here is CSARVAELGPYEQYF. Here the CDR3 DNA reads TGCAGTGCTAGAGTAGCCGAGTTGGGTCCCTACGAGCAGTACTTC.

This clonotype was seen at least ten times. A read error may account for a junction end that differs from germline. The chain employs TRBV27 and TRBJ1-1; D is unclear. The CDR3 is 14 amino acids. Germline V CDR1 and CDR2: MNHEY, SMNVEV (reference sequence). The CDR3 here is CASRRPGLNTESFF. As DNA, the CDR3 is TGTGCCAGCAGGAGGCCAGGACTTAACACTGAATCTTTCTTT.

This clonotype was seen only a few times. The chain couples TRBV18 to TRBJ1-5, with 9 positions matching TRBD1. The CDR3 has 14 residues. V shed 3 bases, J shed 6 bases, and the junction held 3 bases outside the gene matches. Germline loops: CDR1 KGHSH, CDR2 LQKENI. CDR3 DNA: TGTGCCAGCTCACCCGACAGGGGGGGTCAGCCCCAGCATTTT. The encoded protein is CASSPDRGGQPQHF.

This clonotype was detected ten times or more. The rearrangement joins TRBV12-5 to TRBJ2-7; D uncertain. The V end lost 3 bases, the J end lost 4 bases, and 10 bases lay between the germline ends. This CDR3 spans 13 amino acids. Germline V gene lookup returns CDR1 LGHNT and CDR2 FRNRAP. Here the CDR3 reads CASGFFPKYEQYF. CDR3 sequence (DNA): TGTGCTAGTGGTTTCTTCCCAAAGTACGAGCAGTACTTC. Together with reference TRBV12-5 and TRBJ2-7, the CDR3 gives the full variable domain: DARVTQTPRHKVTEMGQEVTMRCQPILGHNTVFWYRQTMMQGLELLAYFRNRAPLDDSGMPKDRFSAEMPDATLATLKIQPSEPRDSAVYFCASGFFPKYEQYFGPGTRLTVT.

On this clonotype: This may be a read error: a much more frequent sequence differs by one nucleotide. Likely a read error: the CDR3 ends without its conserved phenylalanine or tryptophan. CDR3 sequence: CSVAASRSPTGELFI. The CDR3 DNA reads TGCAGCGTTGCCGCATCGCGGAGCCCAACCGGGGAGCTGTTTATT. J is TRBJ2-2 and V is TRBV29-1; D unclear. This CDR3 region has 15 residues. From germline, CDR1 is SQVTM and CDR2 ANQGSEA. V dropped 4 bases and J dropped 5 bases, with 17 bases sitting between them.